These 29 T cell receptor beta chains came from one sample sequenced in a study of T cell repertoires in cytomegalovirus infection. Their antigen targets remain unknown. TCRdb fed the reads into MiXCR, producing one record per CDR3 protein. The sample shows 150,000 or so distinct CDR3 sequences, less than 25% of them seen only once. Here the sequenced sample was CD8+ T cells from cultured PBMCs, taken from culture after CMV antigen stimulation. All receptors come from a human donor in good health (CMV status not recorded). Some clones in this sample may be carry-over from other donors' samples.

The V and J genes are TRBV5-1 and TRBJ2-7, with 8 bases aligning to TRBD1. Germline CDR1 is SGHRS and CDR2 is YFSETQ. The ends lost 4 bases at V and 2 bases at J; junction bases unmatched: 5. This CDR3 contains 14 residues. CDR3 sequence: CASSRTGRPYEQYF. The DNA of the CDR3 is TGCGCCAGCAGCCGGACAGGGCGCCCCTACGAGCAGTACTTC. The variable domain in full, completed from reference TRBV5-1 and TRBJ2-7, reads KAGVTQTPRYLIKTRGQQVTLSCSPISGHRSVSWYQQTPGQGLQFLFEYFSETQRNKGNFPGRFSGRQFSNSRSEMNVSTLELGDSALYLCASSRTGRPYEQYFGPGTRLTVT.

V and J are TRBV7-9 and TRBJ2-6; D could derive from TRBD1 or TRBD2 (5 bases each). This CDR3 spans 17 amino acids. The V end was cut by 5 bases, the J end by 2 bases, with 16 bases between. The V gene's germline CDR1 is SEHNR and CDR2 FQNEAQ (reference sequence). Here the CDR3 DNA reads TGTGCCAGCAGCCCAAGCTGGGGGAGCACTGGGGCCAACGTCCTGACTTTC. It codes for CASSPSWGSTGANVLTF.

The chain is built from TRBV7-9 and TRBJ1-1; 7 bases align to TRBD1. The CDR3 covers 14 residues. Germline trimming cut 5 bases from V and 5 bases from J; bases unmatched to any gene: 8. CDR1 SEHNR and CDR2 FQNEAQ come from the germline V gene (reference sequence). CDR3 sequence reads: CASSPRQGRTEAFF. The CDR3 DNA reads as TGTGCCAGCAGCCCGCGACAGGGTCGAACTGAAGCTTTCTTT. Full variable domain (remainder filled in from reference TRBV7-9 and TRBJ1-1): DTGVSQNPRHKITKRGQNVTFRCDPISEHNRLYWYRQTLGQGPEFLTYFQNEAQLEKSRLLSDRFSAERPKGSFSTLEIQRTEQGDSAMYLCASSPRQGRTEAFFGQGTRLTVV.

The chain's CDR3 is CASSSQGSNEQFF. The CDR3 region has the DNA TGCGCCAGCAGCTCCCAGGGTAGTAATGAGCAGTTCTTC. V and J are TRBV5-1 and TRBJ2-1, with a weak D call TRBD1 (5 bases). Germline lookup yields CDR1 SGHRS and CDR2 YFSETQ. Between the trimmed V and J ends, which lost 3 bases and 7 bases, there was a span of 11 bases. CDR3 length: 13 amino acids. Full variable domain (missing parts from reference TRBV5-1 and TRBJ2-1): KAGVTQTPRYLIKTRGQQVTLSCSPISGHRSVSWYQQTPGQGLQFLFEYFSETQRNKGNFPGRFSGRQFSNSRSEMNVSTLELGDSALYLCASSSQGSNEQFFGPGTRLTVL.

The chain links TRBV9 to TRBJ2-1; 11 positions agree with TRBD1. The V gene's germline CDR1 is SGDLS and CDR2 YYNGEE. The ends lost 4 bases at V and 6 bases at J; junction bases unmatched: 9. This CDR3 has 16 residues. The CDR3 bases are TGTGCCAGCAGCCCCTCCCCCGGGACAGGGGGCAATGAGCAGTTCTTC. It is translated as CASSPSPGTGGNEQFF.

The chain combines TRBV25-1 with TRBJ1-1; no clear D gene. CDR3 length: 13 amino acids. Per the germline V gene, CDR1 is MGHDK and CDR2 is SYGVNS. Trimming stripped 8 bases from V and 0 bases from J, with 10 bases between. The CDR3 spells CASGASLNTEAFF. CDR3 coding DNA: TGTGCCAGCGGCGCGTCTCTGAACACTGAAGCTTTCTTT.

This clonotype came up a few times. The chain joins TRBV4-2 to TRBJ1-2; D gene uncertain. The germline CDR1 and CDR2 sequences are LGHNA and YNFKEQ. The CDR3 length is 12 residues. Trimming removed 6 bases from V and 2 bases from J, with 7 bases in between. CDR3: CASSFGNYGYTF. The CDR3 DNA reads TGTGCCAGCAGTTTCGGGAACTATGGCTACACCTTC.

In DNA form, the CDR3 reads TGTGCCAGCAGCTTAGTCGTAGTCACTGAAGCTTTCTTT. Its protein is CASSLVVVTEAFF. The chain joins TRBV7-2 to TRBJ1-1; D call uncertain. This CDR3 comprises 13 residues. CDR1 and CDR2 from the germline V gene are SGHTA and FQGNSA. Trimming took off 1 base at V and 4 bases at J, with 7 bases between the two ends.

This clonotype was observed at least ten times. CDR3 region: CASSPNTGHQPQHF. The CDR3 DNA reads TGTGCCAGCAGCCCCAACACAGGGCATCAGCCCCAGCATTTT. The chain links TRBV7-8 to TRBJ1-5, with D tentatively TRBD1 (6 bases). Germline CDR1 reads SGHVS; CDR2 reads FQNEAQ. Trimming pared 5 bases from V and 5 bases from J, leaving 13 bases between. The CDR3 length is 14 residues.

The rearrangement links TRBV4-3 to TRBJ1-1; D remains unclear. V was trimmed by 1 base and J by 8 bases, leaving 11 bases between them. In germline, CDR1 is LGHNA, CDR2 YSLEER. The CDR3 covers 13 residues. DNA of the CDR3: TGCGCCAGCAGCCAAGCCAAATACTTAGAAGCTTTCTTT. This codes for CASSQAKYLEAFF.

V is TRBV12-3 or TRBV12-4 and J is TRBJ2-3, with D possibly matching TRBD2 (5 bases). CDR3 size: 15 residues. Trimming removed 3 bases from V and 2 bases from J, with 12 bases in between. The DNA of the CDR3 is TGTGCCAGCAGTTTCATAGGAGGACTCACAGATACGCAGTATTTT. This encodes CASSFIGGLTDTQYF.

This clonotype showed up just a few times. The chain combines TRBV7-6 with TRBJ1-4; no clear D gene. The germline V gene encodes CDR1 SGHVS and CDR2 FNYEAQ. Between the trimmed V and J ends, which lost 4 bases and 0 bases, there was a span of 12 bases. CDR3 length equals 16 residues. Here the CDR3 reads CASSSNLIATNEKLFF. DNA of the CDR3: TGTGCCAGCAGCTCAAACTTGATTGCAACTAATGAAAAACTGTTTTTT.

This clonotype was observed a single time. The chain combines TRBV7-9 with TRBJ2-5; 12 bases are shared with TRBD1. Germline values: CDR1 SEHNR, CDR2 FQNEAQ (reference sequence). The CDR3 has 18 amino acids. Trimming took 5 bases from V and 5 from J; bases not matched to a gene: 15. The CDR3: CASSVTADGTGGTETQYF. CDR3 DNA sequence: TGTGCCAGCAGCGTCACCGCGGATGGGACAGGGGGCACCGAGACCCAGTACTTC.

This chain connects TRBV19 to TRBJ1-5, with D possibly TRBD1 on 6 matching bases. This CDR3 region has 13 residues. Trimming took 8 bases from V and 3 from J, leaving 11 bases between them. The germline gives CDR1 LNHDA, CDR2 SQIVND (reference sequence). The CDR3 sequence is CASSWTDNQPQHF. Here the CDR3 DNA reads TGTGCCAGTTCTTGGACAGACAATCAGCCCCAGCATTTT.

This sequence joins TRBV6-5 and TRBJ1-2; TRBD1 matches 7 bases. Germline CDR1 reads MNHEY; CDR2 reads SVGAGI. The CDR3 has 17 residues. Losses at the gene ends were 10 bases for V and 1 base for J; bases not matched to a gene: 18. The CDR3 loop is CATFREGTAFFNYGYTF. The CDR3 DNA is TGTGCCACCTTCCGTGAAGGGACAGCATTCTTTAACTATGGCTACACCTTC.

The chain has TRBV7-6 and TRBJ2-1; TRBD1 is a possible D gene (6 bases). V gave up 2 bases and J gave up 8 bases, with 13 bases separating them. Germline V gene sequence: CDR1 SGHVS, CDR2 FNYEAQ. The CDR3 is 14 residues long. The CDR3 region is CASSLSQGYDEQFF. The CDR3 DNA reads TGTGCCAGCAGCTTATCACAGGGATATGATGAGCAGTTCTTC.

The rearrangement links TRBV11-2 to TRBJ1-1; 7 bases align to TRBD1. V shed 3 bases and J 2 bases; nucleotides not matched to a gene: 3. Germline loops: CDR1 SGHAT, CDR2 FQNNGV. There are 14 residues in the CDR3. CDR3 residues: CASSFTGDNTEAFF. DNA for the CDR3: TGTGCCAGCAGCTTCACAGGGGATAACACTGAAGCTTTCTTT.

The V call is TRBV4-2, the J call TRBJ2-5; 7 bases are a match to TRBD2. The CDR3 contains 15 residues. CDR1 and CDR2 from the germline V gene are LGHNA and YNFKEQ. Losses at the gene ends were 0 bases for V and 3 bases for J; bases not matched to a gene: 4. The CDR3 DNA sequence: TGTGCCAGCAGCCAAGAATCTCGGGGGGAAGAGACCCAGTACTTC. Residues: CASSQESRGEETQYF.

The chain combines TRBV7-2 with TRBJ2-2; 10 bases line up with TRBD1. The CDR3 is 14 residues long. From germline, CDR1 is SGHTA and CDR2 FQGNSA. The V gene end was trimmed by 5 bases and the J gene end by 5 bases; junction bases not matched to a gene: 2. The CDR3 sequence is CASSMGQGTGELFF. The DNA for the CDR3 is TGTGCCAGCAGCATGGGACAGGGGACCGGGGAGCTGTTTTTT.

This clonotype appeared a few times. This chain connects TRBV7-9 to TRBJ1-2; D is unresolved. The germline V and J ends were trimmed by 3 bases and 0 bases, with 17 bases remaining between them. Germline V gene sequence: CDR1 SEHNR, CDR2 FQNEAQ (reference sequence). The CDR3 sequence is 17 residues long. CDR3 sequence reads: CASSLRGSSRSNYGYTF. CDR3 in DNA: TGTGCCAGCAGCTTGCGAGGGAGTAGCAGGTCTAACTATGGCTACACCTTC.

The chain recombines TRBV6-2 or TRBV6-3 with TRBJ2-1; TRBD1 matches at 7 bases. CDR1 and CDR2 from the germline V gene are MNHEY and SVGEGT. Trimming took 6 bases from V and 4 from J; bases not matched to a gene: 9. CDR3 length: 15 amino acids. The chain's CDR3 is CASRTGTGVYNEQFF. DNA of the CDR3: TGTGCCAGCAGAACCGGCACAGGGGTGTACAATGAGCAGTTCTTC.

This clonotype has a handful of counts. Compared with germline, one end of the junction differs, possibly owing to a read error. V usage is TRBV7-7 and J usage is TRBJ2-5; D tentatively reads TRBD1 or TRBD2 (5 bases each). Germline-derived CDR1 and CDR2 are SSHAT and FNYEAQ (reference sequence). CDR3 length equals 15 residues. The CDR3 protein is CASSPFGTLQETQYF. CDR3 sequence (DNA): TGTGCTAGCAGCCCTTTCGGGACGCTGCAAGAGACCCAGTACTTC.

The chain is built from TRBV7-8 and TRBJ1-5; D is possibly TRBD1 (5 bases). CDR3 length equals 16 residues. V was clipped by 2 bases and J by 2 bases, with 13 bases between them. Germline assignment: CDR1 SGHVS and CDR2 FQNEAQ. In nucleotides, the CDR3 is TGTGCCAGCAGCTTATCGGGGGAGGTTGGCAATCAGCCCCAGCATTTT. It is translated as CASSLSGEVGNQPQHF. Drawing the rest from reference TRBV7-8 and TRBJ1-5, the complete variable domain is GAGVSQSPRYKVAKRGQDVALRCDPISGHVSLFWYQQALGQGPEFLTYFQNEAQLDKSGLPSDRFFAERPEGSVSTLKIQRTQQEDSAVYLCASSLSGEVGNQPQHFGDGTRLSIL.

This clonotype turned up a few times. An end of the junction differs from the germline gene, which may be a read error. The chain joins TRBV6-5 to TRBJ2-5, with a tentative D call TRBD2 (7 bases). CDR1 and CDR2 (germline): MNHEY, SVGAGI. CDR3 length: 16 amino acids. The CDR3 DNA follows: TGTGCCAGCAGTTACGTTGGCGGGGGCTGGGGGGAGACCCAGAACTTC. This encodes CASSYVGGGWGETQNF.

In this sample, this clonotype turned up a few times. The chain combines TRBV6-2 or TRBV6-3 with TRBJ2-3; a weak D match, TRBD2 (5 bases). The CDR3 runs 13 residues. V gave up 4 bases and J gave up 4 bases, with 9 bases separating them. CDR1 MNHEY and CDR2 SVGEGT come from the germline V gene. The CDR3 here is CASSWEQPDTQYF. The CDR3 bases are TGTGCCAGCAGTTGGGAGCAACCAGATACGCAGTATTTT.

V gene TRBV20-1 combines with J gene TRBJ1-1; a possible D gene is TRBD1 (6 bases). Trimming shortened V by 3 bases and J by 4 bases, and 15 bases separated the two germline ends. The CDR3 length is 14 residues. Looked up from germline, CDR1 is DFQATT and CDR2 is SNEGSKA (reference sequence). The CDR3 sequence: CSARTYREPTEAFF. In DNA form, the CDR3 reads TGCAGTGCTAGGACCTACAGGGAGCCCACTGAAGCTTTCTTT.

The V gene is TRBV7-7, the J gene TRBJ2-1, with TRBD2 matching 9 bases. Germline CDR1 SSHAT, CDR2 FNYEAQ (reference sequence). The CDR3 is made up of 16 amino acids. Trimming cost V 0 bases and J 4 bases; bases outside gene matches: 4. The CDR3 sequence is CASSLAAGGVYNEQFF. The CDR3 DNA follows: TGTGCCAGCAGCTTAGCGGCGGGGGGGGTGTACAATGAGCAGTTCTTC.

At least ten counts were recorded for this clonotype. The chain recombines TRBV27 with TRBJ2-7; tentatively, D is TRBD1 (5 bases). CDR1 MNHEY and CDR2 SMNVEV come from the germline V gene (reference sequence). The V end lost 8 bases, the J end lost 2 bases, and 10 bases lay between the germline ends. The CDR3 length is 12 residues. The CDR3 loop reads CASWGGAYEQYF. The CDR3 nucleotides read TGTGCCAGCTGGGGCGGTGCCTACGAGCAGTACTTC.

This clonotype was detected once. The CDR3, as DNA: TGTGCCAGCAGCGGTGCGGGACAGACGAACACCGGGGAGCTGTTTTTT. Its translation: CASSGAGQTNTGELFF. This chain links TRBV7-6 with TRBJ2-2, with D possibly matching TRBD1 (7 bases). In germline, CDR1 is SGHVS, CDR2 FNYEAQ. Between the trimmed V and J ends, which lost 5 bases and 0 bases, there was a span of 13 bases. The CDR3 runs to 16 residues.